Listed here are 6 T cell receptor beta chains from one sample, sequenced in a study of blood T cell repertoires in COVID-19. The method was immunoSEQ multiplex PCR; TCRdb's version includes in-frame clones alone and lacks a portion of them. The table includes roughly 220,000 clones, nearly 90% detected once. Sequences were obtained from PBMCs or T cells enriched from blood (not recorded which). The receptors stem from a man aged 25-45 years who had been exposed to COVID-19.

V gene TRBV29-1 combines with J gene TRBJ1-2; 7 bases match TRBD1. Trimming cost V 7 bases and J 3 bases; bases outside gene matches: 8. Per the germline V gene, CDR1 is SQVTM and CDR2 is ANQGSEA. The CDR3 runs 13 residues. The CDR3 DNA sequence: TGCAGCGCCCGGGACAGATTTTACTATGGCTACACCTTC. Translation gives CSARDRFYYGYTF.

The CDR3 sequence: CASSPGTTGFFYEQYF. The CDR3 region has the DNA TGCGCCAGCAGCCCGGGTACGACAGGGTTCTTCTACGAGCAGTACTTC. The chain combines TRBV5-1 with TRBJ2-7; 7 positions agree with TRBD1. The CDR3 length is 16 residues. Trimming removed 4 bases from V and 3 bases from J; junction bases left unmatched: 13. CDR1 is SGHRS, CDR2 YFSETQ, per germline.

The chain combines TRBV7-6 with TRBJ2-5, with TRBD2 matching 7 bases. CDR1 is SGHVS and CDR2 is FNYEAQ in the germline V gene. The V segment lost 2 bases and the J segment 4 bases; nucleotides outside the gene matches: 7. The CDR3 has 15 amino acids. The CDR3 bases are TGTGCCAGCAGCTTAAGCGGGGCCCGGGGAGAGACCCAGTACTTC. As protein: CASSLSGARGETQYF.

V gene TRBV6-1 combines with J gene TRBJ2-1; D remains unclear. The germline V gene has CDR1 MNHNS and CDR2 SASEGT. V lost 3 bases to trimming and J lost 4 bases, with 10 bases between them. This CDR3 has 14 amino acids. CDR3 sequence (DNA): TGTGCCAGCAGTGACACGTACGGTTACAATGAGCAGTTCTTC. Translation: CASSDTYGYNEQFF.

The genes are TRBV2 and TRBJ2-5, with 13 bases matching TRBD2. There are 15 residues in the CDR3. Germline CDR1 reads SNHLY; CDR2 reads FYNNEI. The junction had 7 bases not matched to a gene; V was cut back by 7 bases and J by 5 bases. CDR3 DNA: TGTGCCAGCACTGGGACTAGCGGGGCTCGCGAGACCCAGTACTTC. Translating gives CASTGTSGARETQYF.

The chain combines TRBV6-4 with TRBJ1-2; TRBD1 is a possible D gene (5 bases). CDR3 length: 15 amino acids. The germline gives CDR1 MRHNA, CDR2 SNTAGT. V lost 7 bases and J 1 base, leaving 16 bases between the germline ends. The DNA for the CDR3 is TGTGCCAGCACCGACAGAACCATTTTTAACTATGGCTACACCTTC. Translating gives CASTDRTIFNYGYTF.